This T cell receptor beta chain stems from a study of T cell repertoires in cytomegalovirus infection (dated by TCRdb to between 2017 and 2020). Study-wide context: The HLA type of each donor mattered for the analysis, because public TCR beta signatures pointed to carriage of CMV infection along with the matching HLA type.

The CDR3 measures 15 amino acids from cysteine to phenylalanine. CDR3 DNA is the only sequence kept; it has 45 bases, read in frame from the first base. The germline V gene encodes CDR1 LNHNV and CDR2 YYDKDF (reference sequence). The V and J ends are trimmed by 5 bases and 4 bases, leaving 16 bases between them. As for this clonotype: Its antigen specificity is not known. No much larger clonotype is one base removed from it; base qualities were not supplied.

What the research found in general, with its limitations: Carriers of CMV infection plus the relevant HLA type were discriminated by the cumulative frequency of public TCR beta family members in the study cohort and in an independent approximately 360-donor cohort. The ex vivo response was dominated by HLA-C-restricted CMV-specific TCR beta clonotypes, which also provided the single most frequent clonotype in two of eight donors.

Sequencing took place on an Illumina HiSeq 1500. In-frame beta chains were kept once TCRdb had trimmed the public reads at Q25 with fastp and called clones with MiXCR. Each CDR3 protein gets just one entry, which takes the most common genes and DNA from the rows behind it. The sample yields over 150,000 distinct CDR3 sequences; 17% were counted once. Less than 25% of the sample is held by the ten biggest clonotypes. The source of this sequence is a human donor in good health (CMV status not recorded). Some clones in this sample may be carry-over from other donors' samples. The sequenced sample was CD8+ T cells from PBMCs. The chain is encoded by TRBV15 joined to TRBJ2-3; a tentative D match to TRBD1 spans 5 bases. CDR3 sequence: CATSAPNQGPDTQYF. The base sequence is TGTGCCACCAGCGCTCCCAACCAGGGCCCAGATACGCAGTATTTT.